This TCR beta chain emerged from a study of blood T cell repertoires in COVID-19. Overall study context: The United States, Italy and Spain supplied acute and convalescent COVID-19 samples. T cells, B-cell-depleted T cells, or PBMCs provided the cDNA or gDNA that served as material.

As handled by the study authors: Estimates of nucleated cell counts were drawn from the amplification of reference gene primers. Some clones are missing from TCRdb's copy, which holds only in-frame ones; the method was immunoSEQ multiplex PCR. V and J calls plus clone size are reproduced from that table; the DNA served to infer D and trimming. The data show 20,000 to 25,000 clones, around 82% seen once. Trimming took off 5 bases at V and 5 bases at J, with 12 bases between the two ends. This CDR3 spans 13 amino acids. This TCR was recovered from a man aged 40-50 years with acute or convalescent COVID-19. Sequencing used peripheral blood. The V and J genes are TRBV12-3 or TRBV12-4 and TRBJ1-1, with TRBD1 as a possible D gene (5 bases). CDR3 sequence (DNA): TGTGCCAGCAGTCCCAGGGTGGGGACTGAAGCTTTCTTT. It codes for CASSPRVGTEAFF.